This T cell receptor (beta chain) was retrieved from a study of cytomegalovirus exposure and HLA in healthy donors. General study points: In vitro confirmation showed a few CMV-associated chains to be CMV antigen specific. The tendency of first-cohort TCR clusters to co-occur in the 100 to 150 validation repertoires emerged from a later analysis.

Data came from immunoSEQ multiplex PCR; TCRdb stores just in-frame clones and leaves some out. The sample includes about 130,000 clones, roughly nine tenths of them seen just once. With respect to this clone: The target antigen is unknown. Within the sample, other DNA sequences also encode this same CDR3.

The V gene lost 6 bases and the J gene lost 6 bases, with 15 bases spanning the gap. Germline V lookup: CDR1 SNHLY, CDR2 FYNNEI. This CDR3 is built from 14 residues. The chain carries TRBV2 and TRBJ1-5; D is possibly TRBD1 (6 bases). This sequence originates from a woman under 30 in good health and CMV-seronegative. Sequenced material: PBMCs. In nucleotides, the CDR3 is TGTGCCAGCAGCGAAAACCAGGGGAGTCAGCCCCAGCATTTT. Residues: CASSENQGSQPQHF.